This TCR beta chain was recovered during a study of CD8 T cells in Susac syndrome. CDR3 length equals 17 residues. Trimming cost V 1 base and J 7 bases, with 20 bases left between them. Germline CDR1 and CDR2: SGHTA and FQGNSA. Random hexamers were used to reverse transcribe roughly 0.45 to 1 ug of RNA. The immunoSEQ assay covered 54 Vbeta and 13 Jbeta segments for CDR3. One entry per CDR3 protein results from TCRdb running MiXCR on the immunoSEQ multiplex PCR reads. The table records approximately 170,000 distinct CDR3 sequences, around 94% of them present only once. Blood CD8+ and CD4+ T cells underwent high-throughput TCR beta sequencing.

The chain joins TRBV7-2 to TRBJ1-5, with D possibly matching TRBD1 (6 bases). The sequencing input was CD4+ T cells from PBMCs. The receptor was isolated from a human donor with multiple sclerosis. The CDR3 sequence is CASSLEGFRGRRQPQHF. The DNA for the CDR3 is TGTGCCAGCAGCTTAGAAGGGTTTCGGGGGCGAAGGCAGCCCCAGCATTTT.